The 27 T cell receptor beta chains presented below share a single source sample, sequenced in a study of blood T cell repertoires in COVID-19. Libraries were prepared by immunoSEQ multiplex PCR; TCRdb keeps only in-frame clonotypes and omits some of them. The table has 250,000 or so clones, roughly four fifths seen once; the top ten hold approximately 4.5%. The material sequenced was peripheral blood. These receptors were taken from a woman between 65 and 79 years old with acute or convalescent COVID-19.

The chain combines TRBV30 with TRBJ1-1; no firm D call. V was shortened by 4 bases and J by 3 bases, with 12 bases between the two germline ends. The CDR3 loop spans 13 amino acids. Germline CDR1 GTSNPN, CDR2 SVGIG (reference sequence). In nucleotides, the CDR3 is TGTGCCTGGAAGCGGGGAGCCTACACTGAAGCTTTCTTT. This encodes CAWKRGAYTEAFF.

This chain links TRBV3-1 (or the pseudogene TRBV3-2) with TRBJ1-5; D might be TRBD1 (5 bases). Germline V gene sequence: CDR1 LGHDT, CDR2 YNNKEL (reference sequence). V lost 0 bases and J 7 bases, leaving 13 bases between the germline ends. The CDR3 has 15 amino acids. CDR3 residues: CASSQDLRGGQPQHF. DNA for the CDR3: TGTGCCAGCAGCCAAGATTTAAGGGGAGGGCAGCCCCAGCATTTT.

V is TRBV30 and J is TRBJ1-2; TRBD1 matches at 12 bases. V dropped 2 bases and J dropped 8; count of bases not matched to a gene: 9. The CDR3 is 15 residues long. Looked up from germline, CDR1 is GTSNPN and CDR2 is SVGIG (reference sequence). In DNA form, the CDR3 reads TGTGCCTGGAGTAACGCGGGACAGGGGGCACGGGGCTACACCTTC. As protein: CAWSNAGQGARGYTF. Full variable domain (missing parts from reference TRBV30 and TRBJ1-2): SQTIHQWPATLVQPVGSPLSLECTVEGTSNPNLYWYRQAAGRGLQLLFYSVGIGQISSEVPQNLSASRPQDRQFILSSKKLLLSDSGFYLCAWSNAGQGARGYTFGSGTRLTVV.

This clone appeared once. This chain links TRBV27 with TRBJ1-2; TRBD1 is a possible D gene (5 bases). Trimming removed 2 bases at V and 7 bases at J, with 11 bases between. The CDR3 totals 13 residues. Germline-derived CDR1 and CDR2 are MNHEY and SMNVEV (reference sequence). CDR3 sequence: CASSLRGTVGYTF. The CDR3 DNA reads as TGTGCCAGCAGTTTACGGGGGACGGTTGGCTACACCTTC.

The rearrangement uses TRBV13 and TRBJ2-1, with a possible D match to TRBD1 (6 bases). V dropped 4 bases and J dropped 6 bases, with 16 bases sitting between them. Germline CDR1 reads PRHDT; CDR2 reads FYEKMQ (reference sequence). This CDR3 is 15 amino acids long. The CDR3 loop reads CASSSRQEWGNEQFF. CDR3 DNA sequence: TGTGCCAGCAGCTCTCGACAGGAATGGGGCAATGAGCAGTTCTTC.

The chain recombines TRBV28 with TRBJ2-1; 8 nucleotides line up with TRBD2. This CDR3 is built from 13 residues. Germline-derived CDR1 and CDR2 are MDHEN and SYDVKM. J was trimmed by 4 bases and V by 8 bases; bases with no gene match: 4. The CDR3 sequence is CASGKRGYNEQFF. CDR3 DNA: TGTGCCAGCGGGAAGCGGGGGTACAATGAGCAGTTCTTC.

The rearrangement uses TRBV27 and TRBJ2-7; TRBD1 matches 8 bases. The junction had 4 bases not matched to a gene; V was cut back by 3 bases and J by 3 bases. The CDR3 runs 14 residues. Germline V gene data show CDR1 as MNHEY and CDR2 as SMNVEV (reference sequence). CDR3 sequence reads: CASSFRTGFYEQYF. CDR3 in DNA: TGTGCCAGCAGTTTCAGGACAGGGTTCTACGAGCAGTACTTC.

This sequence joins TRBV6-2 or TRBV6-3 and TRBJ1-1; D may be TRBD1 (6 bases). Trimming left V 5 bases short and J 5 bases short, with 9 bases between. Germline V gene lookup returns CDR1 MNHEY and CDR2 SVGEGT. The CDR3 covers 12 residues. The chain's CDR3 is CASSRQGTEAFF. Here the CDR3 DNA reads TGTGCCAGCAGTCGGCAGGGGACTGAAGCTTTCTTT.

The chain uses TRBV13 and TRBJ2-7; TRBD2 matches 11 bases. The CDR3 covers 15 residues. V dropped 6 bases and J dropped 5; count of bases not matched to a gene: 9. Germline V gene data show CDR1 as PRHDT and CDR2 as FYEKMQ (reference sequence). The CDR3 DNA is TGTGCCAGCAGGGAAACTAGCGGGGGTGCAAACGAGCAGTACTTC. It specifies CASRETSGGANEQYF.

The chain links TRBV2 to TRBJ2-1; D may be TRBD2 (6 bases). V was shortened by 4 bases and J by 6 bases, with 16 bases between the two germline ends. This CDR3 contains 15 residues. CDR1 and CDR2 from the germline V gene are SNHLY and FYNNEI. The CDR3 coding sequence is TGTGCCAGCAGTGCGGTAGGAGGGCCTTCCAATGAGCAGTTCTTC. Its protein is CASSAVGGPSNEQFF. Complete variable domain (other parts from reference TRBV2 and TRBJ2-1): EPEVTQTPSHQVTQMGQEVILRCVPISNHLYFYWYRQILGQKVEFLVSFYNNEISEKSEIFDDQFSVERPDGSNFTLKIRSTKLEDSAMYFCASSAVGGPSNEQFFGPGTRLTVL.

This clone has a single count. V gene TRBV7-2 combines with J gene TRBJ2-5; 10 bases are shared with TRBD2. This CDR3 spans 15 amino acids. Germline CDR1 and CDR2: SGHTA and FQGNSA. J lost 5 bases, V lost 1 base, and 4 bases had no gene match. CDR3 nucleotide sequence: TGTGCCAGCAGCTTAGTAGCGGGGGGTGGCGAGACCCAGTACTTC. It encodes CASSLVAGGGETQYF.

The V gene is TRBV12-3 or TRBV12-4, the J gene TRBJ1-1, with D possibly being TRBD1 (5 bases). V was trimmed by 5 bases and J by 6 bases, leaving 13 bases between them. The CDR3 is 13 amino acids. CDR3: CASSPMGGAEAFF. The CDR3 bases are TGTGCCAGCAGTCCGATGGGGGGAGCTGAAGCTTTCTTT.

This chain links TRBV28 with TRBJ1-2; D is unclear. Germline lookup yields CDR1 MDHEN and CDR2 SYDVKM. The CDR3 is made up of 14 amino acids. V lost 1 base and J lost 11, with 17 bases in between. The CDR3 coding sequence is TGTGCCAGCAGTTTATCAGCGGCGCAGATAGGGTACACCTTC. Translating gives CASSLSAAQIGYTF.

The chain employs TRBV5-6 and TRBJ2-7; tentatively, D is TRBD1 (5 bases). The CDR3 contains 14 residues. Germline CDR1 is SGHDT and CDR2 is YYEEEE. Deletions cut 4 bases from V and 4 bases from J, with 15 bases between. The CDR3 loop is CASSPDRRVYEQYF. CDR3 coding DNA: TGTGCCAGCAGCCCCGACAGAAGAGTATACGAGCAGTACTTC.

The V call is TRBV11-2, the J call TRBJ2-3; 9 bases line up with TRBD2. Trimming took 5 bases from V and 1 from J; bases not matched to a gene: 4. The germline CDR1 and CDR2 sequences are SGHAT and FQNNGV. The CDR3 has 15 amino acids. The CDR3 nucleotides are TGTGCCAGCAGCCTCTGGACTAGCGGCACAGATACGCAGTATTTT. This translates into CASSLWTSGTDTQYF.

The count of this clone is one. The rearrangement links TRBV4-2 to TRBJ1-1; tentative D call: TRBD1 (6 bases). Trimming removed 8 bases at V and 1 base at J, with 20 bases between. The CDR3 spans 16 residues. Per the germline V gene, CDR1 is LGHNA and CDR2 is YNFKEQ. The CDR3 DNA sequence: TGTGCCAGCCAGGCCAGGGGTTATTTCCCGAACACTGAAGCTTTCTTT. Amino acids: CASQARGYFPNTEAFF.

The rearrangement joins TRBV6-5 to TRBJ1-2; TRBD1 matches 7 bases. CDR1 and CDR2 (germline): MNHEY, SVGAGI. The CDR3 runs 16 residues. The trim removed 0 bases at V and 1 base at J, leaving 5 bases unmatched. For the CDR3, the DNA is TGTGCCAGCAGTTACTCCCCTCAGGGGGGTAACTATGGCTACACCTTC. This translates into CASSYSPQGGNYGYTF.

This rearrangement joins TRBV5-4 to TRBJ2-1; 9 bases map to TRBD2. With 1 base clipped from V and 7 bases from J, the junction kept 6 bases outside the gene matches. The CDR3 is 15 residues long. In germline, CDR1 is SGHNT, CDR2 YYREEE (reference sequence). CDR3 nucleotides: TGTGCCAGCAGCTTGAAGCGGGGGGTGGTTAATGAGCAGTTCTTC. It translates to CASSLKRGVVNEQFF.

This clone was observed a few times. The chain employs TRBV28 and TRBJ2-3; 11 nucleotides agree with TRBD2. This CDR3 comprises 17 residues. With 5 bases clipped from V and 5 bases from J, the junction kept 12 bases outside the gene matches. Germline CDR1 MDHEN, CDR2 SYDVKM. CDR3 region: CASSGPHSGGAGDTQYF. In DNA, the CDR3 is TGTGCCAGCAGTGGCCCCCATAGCGGGGGGGCAGGAGATACGCAGTATTTT.

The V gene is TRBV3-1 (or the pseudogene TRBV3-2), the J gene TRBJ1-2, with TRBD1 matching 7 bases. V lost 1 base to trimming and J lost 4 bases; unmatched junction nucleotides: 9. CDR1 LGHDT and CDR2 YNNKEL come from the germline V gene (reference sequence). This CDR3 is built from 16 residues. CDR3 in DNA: TGTGCCAGCAGCCAAGTTGGACTGACAGGGACCTATGGCTACACCTTC. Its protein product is CASSQVGLTGTYGYTF.

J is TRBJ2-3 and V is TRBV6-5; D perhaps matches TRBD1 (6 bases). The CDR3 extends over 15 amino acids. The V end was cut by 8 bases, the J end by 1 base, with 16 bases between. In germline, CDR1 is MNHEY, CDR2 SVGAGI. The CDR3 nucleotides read TGTGCCAGCCGGTGGGACACGGGCGGCACAGATACGCAGTATTTT. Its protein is CASRWDTGGTDTQYF.

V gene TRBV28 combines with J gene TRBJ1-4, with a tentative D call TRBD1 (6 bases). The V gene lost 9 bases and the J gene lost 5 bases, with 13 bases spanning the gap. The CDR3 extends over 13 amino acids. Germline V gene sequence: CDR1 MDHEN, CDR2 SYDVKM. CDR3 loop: CASQDRINEKLFF. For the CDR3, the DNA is TGTGCCAGTCAGGACAGAATAAATGAAAAACTGTTTTTT.

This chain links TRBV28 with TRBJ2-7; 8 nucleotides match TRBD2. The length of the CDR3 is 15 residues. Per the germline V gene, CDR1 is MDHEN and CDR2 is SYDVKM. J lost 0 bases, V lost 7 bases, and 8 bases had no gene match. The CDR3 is CASTKLAASSYEQYF. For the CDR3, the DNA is TGTGCCAGCACCAAACTAGCGGCGAGCTCCTACGAGCAGTACTTC.

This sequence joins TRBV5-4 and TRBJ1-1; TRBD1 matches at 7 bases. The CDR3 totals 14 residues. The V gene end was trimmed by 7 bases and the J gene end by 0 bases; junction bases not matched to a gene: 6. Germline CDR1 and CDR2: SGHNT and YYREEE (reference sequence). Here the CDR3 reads CASFQQGLNTEAFF. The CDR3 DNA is TGTGCCAGCTTTCAACAGGGGCTGAACACTGAAGCTTTCTTT.

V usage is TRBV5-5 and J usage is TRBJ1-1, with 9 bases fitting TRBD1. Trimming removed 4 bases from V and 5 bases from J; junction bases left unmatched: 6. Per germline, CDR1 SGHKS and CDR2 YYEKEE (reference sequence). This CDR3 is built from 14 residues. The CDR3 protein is CASSPTGGETEAFF. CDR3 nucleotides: TGTGCCAGCAGCCCCACAGGGGGCGAGACTGAAGCTTTCTTT.

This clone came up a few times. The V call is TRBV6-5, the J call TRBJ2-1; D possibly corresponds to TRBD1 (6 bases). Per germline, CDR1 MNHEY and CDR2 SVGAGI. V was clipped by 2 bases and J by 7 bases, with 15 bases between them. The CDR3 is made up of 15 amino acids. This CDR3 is CASSYGGHVMNEQFF. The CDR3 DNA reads TGTGCCAGCAGTTACGGGGGCCACGTTATGAATGAGCAGTTCTTC.

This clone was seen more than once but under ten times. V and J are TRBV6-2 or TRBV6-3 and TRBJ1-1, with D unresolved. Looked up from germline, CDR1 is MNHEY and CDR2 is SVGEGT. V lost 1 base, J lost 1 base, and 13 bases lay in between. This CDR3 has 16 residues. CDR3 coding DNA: TGTGCCAGCAGTTACTTGGCCCACCCCCAGAACACTGAAGCTTTCTTT. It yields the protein CASSYLAHPQNTEAFF.